The clone carrying this TCR beta chain appeared a few times. Its target is not known. V lost 2 bases, J lost 8 bases, and 12 bases lay in between. In germline, CDR1 is MNHEY, CDR2 SMNVEV (reference sequence). The CDR3 has 13 amino acids. The data are from a study of T cells after yellow fever vaccination. Whole-study findings and limits: Repertoires sorted by FACS could include abundant clonotypes that are contaminants from the bulk population. Some clonotypes were seen in both the CD4 and the CD8 compartments. These made up a small share and likely arose from convergent recombination. Post-booster repertoires again held most primary-vaccination clones (approximately 96% CD4, roughly 89% CD8).

Each CDR3 protein is one row after TCRdb ran MiXCR on the 5' RACE reads. The table records hundreds of thousands of distinct CDR3 sequences, about 14% of them present only once. This receptor was taken from a man aged 25 to 40 who received the YFV17D yellow fever vaccine. This chain connects TRBV27 to TRBJ1-1; TRBD1 might be the D (6 bases). The sequenced sample was PBMCs, obtained on the day of the yellow fever booster vaccination. CDR3 in amino acids: CASSLEPGAEAFF. The DNA for the CDR3 is TGTGCCAGCAGTTTAGAGCCGGGGGCAGAAGCTTTCTTT.